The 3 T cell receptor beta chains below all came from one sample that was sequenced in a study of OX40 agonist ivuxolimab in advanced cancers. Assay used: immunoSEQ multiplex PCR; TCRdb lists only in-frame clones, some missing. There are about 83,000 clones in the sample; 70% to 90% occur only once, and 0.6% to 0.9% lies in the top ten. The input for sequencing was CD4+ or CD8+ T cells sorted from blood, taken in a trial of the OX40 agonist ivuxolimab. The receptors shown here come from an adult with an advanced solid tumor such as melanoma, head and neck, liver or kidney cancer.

The CDR3 bases are TGTGCCAGCAGCTTATGGGGGCAGAACACCGGGGAGCTGTTTTTT. Translation: CASSLWGQNTGELFF. This chain joins TRBV7-2 and TRBJ2-2; tentative D call: TRBD1 (6 bases). The CDR3 loop spans 15 amino acids. CDR1 and CDR2 (germline): SGHTA, FQGNSA. V was clipped by 2 bases and J by 1 base, with 8 bases between them.

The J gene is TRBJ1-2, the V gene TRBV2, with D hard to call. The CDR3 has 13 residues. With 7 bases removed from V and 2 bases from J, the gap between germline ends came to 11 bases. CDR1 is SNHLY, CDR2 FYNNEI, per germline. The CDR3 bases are TGTGCCAGCAAGCTTCTCGAAAACTATGGCTACACCTTC. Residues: CASKLLENYGYTF.

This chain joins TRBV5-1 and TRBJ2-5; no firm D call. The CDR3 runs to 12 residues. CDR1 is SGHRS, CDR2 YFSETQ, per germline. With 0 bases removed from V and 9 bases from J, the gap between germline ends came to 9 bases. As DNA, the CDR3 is TGCGCCAGCAGCTTGGATATTCAGGCCCAGTACTTC. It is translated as CASSLDIQAQYF.